The entry below gives a single T cell receptor (beta chain) sequence along with its context. Its antigen remains unknown. Trimming stripped 5 bases from V and 0 bases from J, with 5 bases between. In germline, CDR1 is SGHNT, CDR2 YENEEA. There are 13 residues in the CDR3. This specimen belongs to a study of cytomegalovirus exposure and HLA in healthy donors. Libraries were prepared by immunoSEQ multiplex PCR; TCRdb keeps only in-frame clonotypes and omits some of them. The data hold around 70,000 clones, with less than 95% observed a single time. Study findings and constraints: First-cohort TCR clusters tended to co-occur in the 120 or so validation repertoires, a later analysis found.

The clonotype comes from a woman between 18 and 29 years old in good health and CMV-seropositive. This chain uses TRBV11-3 with TRBJ1-5, with no clear D. Sequenced: PBMCs. The CDR3: CASSLNSNQPQHF. As DNA, the CDR3 is TGTGCCAGCAGCCTTAATAGCAATCAGCCCCAGCATTTT.